These 28 T cell receptor beta chains share one sample of origin, sequenced in a study of OX40 agonist ivuxolimab in advanced cancers. Clones were sequenced by immunoSEQ multiplex PCR, and TCRdb holds only the in-frame ones, with some missing. The data contain more than 100,000 clones, roughly 95% of them singletons. Sequencing was performed on CD4+ or CD8+ T cells sorted from blood, taken in a trial of the OX40 agonist ivuxolimab. All receptors derive from an adult with an advanced solid tumor such as melanoma, head and neck, liver or kidney cancer.

The CDR3 DNA reads TGTGCCAGCAGCTCGGGACAGAGTAATTCACCCCTCCACTTT. Amino acid sequence: CASSSGQSNSPLHF. The rearrangement joins TRBV9 to TRBJ1-6, with 7 bases that match TRBD1. This CDR3 region has 14 residues. The germline gives CDR1 SGDLS, CDR2 YYNGEE. J gave up 6 bases and V 4 bases, and 4 bases lay outside the gene matches. The whole variable domain, filled in from reference TRBV9 and TRBJ1-6, reads DSGVTQTPKHLITATGQRVTLRCSPRSGDLSVYWYQQSLDQGLQFLIQYYNGEERAKGNILERFSAQQFPDLHSELNLSSLELGDSALYFCASSSGQSNSPLHFGNGTRLTVT.

CDR3 nucleotides: TGTGCCAGCAGCGGGACAAACTCTGGAAACACCATATATTTT. Residues: CASSGTNSGNTIYF. This chain links TRBV25-1 with TRBJ1-3; D possibly corresponds to TRBD1 (6 bases). This CDR3 has 14 amino acids. V was shortened by 6 bases and J by 0 bases, with 9 bases between the two germline ends. Germline V CDR1 and CDR2: MGHDK, SYGVNS.

This sequence joins TRBV30 and TRBJ1-2; D possibly corresponds to TRBD1 (5 bases). V was trimmed by 8 bases and J by 4 bases, leaving 20 bases between them. Looked up from germline, CDR1 is GTSNPN and CDR2 is SVGIG (reference sequence). The CDR3 sequence is 14 residues long. Here the CDR3 reads CAGTGQGLGYGYTF. The CDR3 DNA is TGTGCCGGGACGGGTCAGGGCCTTGGCTATGGCTACACCTTC.

This CDR3 is CASSPSGVSTDTQYF. The CDR3 DNA is TGTGCCAGCAGTCCGAGCGGGGTGAGCACAGATACGCAGTATTTT. The chain uses TRBV11-2 and TRBJ2-3; 7 positions agree with TRBD2. CDR3 length: 15 residues. Germline CDR1 is SGHAT and CDR2 is FQNNGV. V shed 6 bases and J 0 bases; nucleotides not matched to a gene: 6.

CDR3 bases: TGTGCCAGCAGCTGGGGGAACGAGGGCGAGACCCAGTACTTC. Protein product: CASSWGNEGETQYF. V usage is TRBV5-4 and J usage is TRBJ2-5; D could derive from TRBD1 or TRBD2 (5 bases each). The CDR3 loop spans 14 amino acids. The germline gives CDR1 SGHNT, CDR2 YYREEE (reference sequence). Trimming left V 3 bases short and J 5 bases short, with 14 bases between.

The rearrangement uses TRBV9 and TRBJ1-1; a possible D gene is TRBD1 (5 bases). Germline-derived CDR1 and CDR2 are SGDLS and YYNGEE. Trimming stripped 0 bases from V and 1 base from J, with 13 bases between. This CDR3 region has 16 residues. Here the CDR3 reads CASSVGPQGGNTEAFF. CDR3 nucleotide sequence: TGTGCCAGCAGCGTAGGGCCTCAGGGTGGGAACACTGAAGCTTTCTTT. Together with reference TRBV9 and TRBJ1-1, the CDR3 gives the full variable domain: DSGVTQTPKHLITATGQRVTLRCSPRSGDLSVYWYQQSLDQGLQFLIQYYNGEERAKGNILERFSAQQFPDLHSELNLSSLELGDSALYFCASSVGPQGGNTEAFFGQGTRLTVV.

The chain employs TRBV5-5 and TRBJ1-4; D is uncertain. The CDR3 covers 18 residues. The V gene's germline CDR1 is SGHKS and CDR2 YYEKEE (reference sequence). Deletions cut 2 bases from V and 7 bases from J, with 24 bases between. The CDR3 here is CASSLPLGGIGSVEKLFF. CDR3 coding DNA: TGTGCCAGCAGCTTACCGCTCGGTGGGATTGGGAGTGTTGAAAAACTGTTTTTT.

The rearrangement joins TRBV27 to TRBJ1-2; weak D call: TRBD1 (5 bases). Germline CDR1 reads MNHEY; CDR2 reads SMNVEV (reference sequence). CDR3 length equals 13 residues. V was pared by 6 bases and J by 0 bases, with 8 bases between. In nucleotides, the CDR3 is TGTGCCAGCAGATCGACAGCTAACTATGGCTACACCTTC. It encodes CASRSTANYGYTF.

This chain connects TRBV18 to TRBJ2-7; 7 bases align to TRBD1. Per germline, CDR1 KGHSH and CDR2 LQKENI. The CDR3 covers 15 residues. V lost 5 bases to trimming and J lost 2 bases; unmatched junction nucleotides: 9. CDR3 nucleotide sequence: TGTGCCAGCTCAGACAACAGGGGTTTAGCCTACGAGCAGTACTTC. Amino acids: CASSDNRGLAYEQYF.

J is TRBJ2-1 and V is TRBV10-2; 8 bases match TRBD2. V lost 3 bases and J lost 2; bases outside the gene matches: 12. This CDR3 is 18 amino acids long. CDR1 is WSHSY and CDR2 is SAAADI in the germline V gene. The CDR3 loop reads CASSDPGGGGGAYNEQFF. DNA for the CDR3: TGCGCCAGCAGTGATCCCGGGGGGGGAGGCGGGGCCTACAATGAGCAGTTCTTC.

The gene calls are TRBV6-4 and TRBJ1-6; 11 positions agree with TRBD1. CDR1 is MRHNA and CDR2 is SNTAGT in the germline V gene. Germline trimming cut 0 bases from V and 9 bases from J; bases unmatched to any gene: 1. The CDR3 length is 15 residues. CDR3 nucleotide sequence: TGTGCCAGCAGTGACTCGGGACAGGGGGGTTCACCCCTCCACTTT. As protein: CASSDSGQGGSPLHF.

The gene calls are TRBV12-5 and TRBJ2-2; D is ambiguous. The CDR3 is 14 amino acids. Trimming stripped 6 bases from V and 2 bases from J, with 10 bases between. Germline V gene sequence: CDR1 LGHNT, CDR2 FRNRAP. Here the CDR3 DNA reads TGTGCTAGTGGCCCTGCACATAACACCGGGGAGCTGTTTTTT. Residues: CASGPAHNTGELFF.

This chain joins TRBV2 and TRBJ1-5, with D hard to call. V lost 3 bases and J lost 0, with 3 bases in between. Germline CDR1 SNHLY, CDR2 FYNNEI. This CDR3 contains 13 residues. CDR3 region: CASSDLSNQPQHF. In DNA form, the CDR3 reads TGTGCCAGCAGTGACCTTAGCAATCAGCCCCAGCATTTT. Using reference TRBV2 and TRBJ1-5 for the parts outside the CDR3, the full variable domain is EPEVTQTPSHQVTQMGQEVILRCVPISNHLYFYWYRQILGQKVEFLVSFYNNEISEKSEIFDDQFSVERPDGSNFTLKIRSTKLEDSAMYFCASSDLSNQPQHFGDGTRLSIL.

The chain has TRBV2 and TRBJ2-2; D uncertain. The germline CDR1 and CDR2 sequences are SNHLY and FYNNEI. The CDR3 runs 15 residues. The V and J ends lost 2 bases and 0 bases respectively, with 7 bases between them. In nucleotides, the CDR3 is TGTGCCAGCAGTGAAATTAGGTCGAACACCGGGGAGCTGTTTTTT. The encoded protein is CASSEIRSNTGELFF.

The chain links TRBV7-9 to TRBJ2-3; TRBD2 matches 12 bases. There are 14 residues in the CDR3. From germline, CDR1 is SEHNR and CDR2 FQNEAQ (reference sequence). With 4 bases clipped from V and 7 bases from J, the junction kept 3 bases outside the gene matches. CDR3 protein: CASSSSGRGNTQYF. Here the CDR3 DNA reads TGTGCCAGCAGCTCTAGCGGGAGGGGAAATACGCAGTATTTT.

The gene calls are TRBV19 and TRBJ2-7; D may be TRBD1 (6 bases). Germline V gene data show CDR1 as LNHDA and CDR2 as SQIVND (reference sequence). V was shortened by 5 bases and J by 2 bases, with 13 bases between the two germline ends. This CDR3 is built from 14 residues. CDR3 residues: CASSLGTPTYEQYF. The CDR3 DNA sequence: TGTGCCAGTAGTCTCGGGACACCGACCTACGAGCAGTACTTC.

The CDR3 DNA reads as TGCGCCAGCAGCTTAACCTCCGGGACTAGCGGATACAATGAGCAGTTCTTC. Protein product: CASSLTSGTSGYNEQFF. The rearrangement uses TRBV5-1 and TRBJ2-1, with 11 bases lining up with TRBD2. Unmatched junction bases numbered 8, after V lost 2 bases and J lost 4 bases. This CDR3 has 17 residues. Per germline, CDR1 SGHRS and CDR2 YFSETQ.

The J gene is TRBJ2-2, the V gene TRBV19; 7 nucleotides match TRBD1. Trimming at V came to 7 bases and at J to 8 bases, leaving 13 bases not matched to a gene. Germline lookup yields CDR1 LNHDA and CDR2 SQIVND (reference sequence). The CDR3 sequence is 15 residues long. The CDR3 nucleotides read TGTGCCAGTAACCCCAGGGCGACAGGGACGGGGGAGCTGTTTTTT. It is translated as CASNPRATGTGELFF.

The CDR3: CASNPTRGGPLHF. DNA for the CDR3: TGTGCCAGCAACCCTACGCGGGGTGGACCCCTCCACTTT. The rearrangement links TRBV6-5 to TRBJ1-6, with D unresolved. The CDR3 has 13 residues. With 7 bases removed from V and 12 bases from J, the gap between germline ends came to 16 bases. Germline CDR1 reads MNHEY; CDR2 reads SVGAGI.

The chain couples TRBV7-9 to TRBJ2-1; D not certain. The CDR3 extends over 16 amino acids. Per germline, CDR1 SEHNR and CDR2 FQNEAQ (reference sequence). V lost 4 bases and J lost 4, with 17 bases in between. CDR3 amino acids: CASSSPRYPFYNEQFF. The CDR3 DNA reads as TGTGCCAGCAGCTCACCTAGGTACCCTTTTTACAATGAGCAGTTCTTC.

The chain recombines TRBV12-5 with TRBJ1-1; 7 bases map to TRBD1. Germline CDR1 reads LGHNT; CDR2 reads FRNRAP. The J segment lost 0 bases and the V segment lost 5 bases, leaving 0 bases of the junction unmatched. The CDR3 has 13 residues. CDR3 region: CASGQGVNTEAFF. Written as DNA, the CDR3 is TGTGCTAGTGGTCAGGGGGTGAACACTGAAGCTTTCTTT.

CDR3 nucleotides: TGTGCCAGCAGGTGGGGGGAGGAGACCCAGTACTTC. Its protein product is CASRWGEETQYF. The V and J genes are TRBV6-1 and TRBJ2-5, with D possibly being TRBD2 (6 bases). The V end was cut by 6 bases, the J end by 5 bases, with 10 bases between. There are 12 residues in the CDR3. Germline V gene data show CDR1 as MNHNS and CDR2 as SASEGT.

The rearrangement joins TRBV29-1 to TRBJ2-1, with 7 positions matching TRBD1. Germline trimming cut 5 bases from V and 5 bases from J; bases unmatched to any gene: 12. The germline CDR1 and CDR2 sequences are SQVTM and ANQGSEA. The CDR3 contains 15 residues. The CDR3 bases are TGCAGCGTTTTAAACAGGGGTAGCTTAAACAATGAGCAGTTCTTC. This sequence encodes CSVLNRGSLNNEQFF.

This chain joins TRBV30 and TRBJ2-5, with D unresolved. The CDR3 consists of 11 residues. Germline CDR1 reads GTSNPN; CDR2 reads SVGIG (reference sequence). V lost 4 bases and J lost 5, with 8 bases in between. The CDR3 region is CAWNSMETQYF. CDR3 bases: TGTGCCTGGAATAGTATGGAGACCCAGTACTTC.

The CDR3 region is CALTRPGGNTIYF. The CDR3 DNA follows: TGTGCCTTAACCCGTCCGGGGGGAAACACCATATATTTT. The V and J genes are TRBV30 and TRBJ1-3; no clear D gene. Germline CDR1 GTSNPN, CDR2 SVGIG (reference sequence). Trimming shortened V by 7 bases and J by 4 bases, and 14 bases separated the two germline ends. This CDR3 is 13 amino acids long.

The V and J genes are TRBV28 and TRBJ2-3, with 8 bases that match TRBD1. In germline, CDR1 is MDHEN, CDR2 SYDVKM. The CDR3 totals 14 residues. Germline trimming cut 7 bases from V and 3 bases from J; bases unmatched to any gene: 6. CDR3 sequence (DNA): TGTGCCAGCAAATCAGGGGGCGCGACAGATACGCAGTATTTT. Amino acids: CASKSGGATDTQYF.

J is TRBJ1-5 and V is TRBV21-1. TRBV21-1 is flagged as a pseudogene. The CDR3 covers 16 residues. Here the CDR3 reads CASSKIWGDYNQPQHF. The CDR3 DNA reads TGTGCCAGCAGCAAAATCTGGGGAGATTACAATCAGCCCCAGCATTTT.

V gene TRBV7-9 combines with J gene TRBJ2-4; the D is unclear. V shed 2 bases and J shed 0 bases, with 14 bases lying between them. The CDR3 contains 17 residues. Looked up from germline, CDR1 is SEHNR and CDR2 is FQNEAQ (reference sequence). The CDR3 is CASSLWSVDGAKNIQYF. The CDR3 DNA is TGTGCCAGCAGCTTATGGTCCGTTGATGGAGCCAAAAACATTCAGTACTTC.